Listed below are T cell receptor beta chains from one sample, sequenced in a study of response to subunit inactivated influenza vaccine. MiXCR, run by TCRdb on the RT-PCR reads, gives a single entry per CDR3 protein. The profile covers around 190,000 distinct CDR3 sequences, with about 9% appearing a single time and 9.5% to 13% taken by the ten largest. The specimen was non-naive T cells sorted from PBMCs, collected on the day of vaccination. These receptor sequences come from a man aged 45 to 65 who received an inactivated influenza vaccine. Each CDR3 is given with its conserved first and last residue. A D gene is named only where the DNA matches it firmly. Size tells how often a clone was seen (once, few, many) or the class of an expanded clone, and some rows leave it out.

cdr3_aa cdr3_nt v_call d_call j_call clone_size
CASSHTPGLAGSYEQFF TGCGCCAGCAGCCACACACCGGGACTAGCGGGATCCTATGAGCAGTTCTTC TRBV4-1 TRBD2 TRBJ2-1 few
CASSWGGPRPGELFF TGTGCCAGCAGCTGGGGGGGCCCCCGGCCCGGGGAGCTGTTTTTT TRBV7-2 - TRBJ2-2 many
CASSLFLGQGNNEKLFF TGTGCCAGCAGCTTATTCCTCGGACAGGGCAATAATGAAAAACTGTTTTTT TRBV7-8 TRBD1 TRBJ1-4 -
CASRAGGPSYEQYF TGCGCCAGCAGGGCGGGAGGGCCCTCCTACGAGCAGTACTTC TRBV5-1 TRBD2 TRBJ2-7 few
CASSQAWGRLKSGANVLTF TGCGCCAGCAGCCAAGCGTGGGGGAGATTAAAGTCTGGGGCCAACGTCCTGACTTTC TRBV4-3 - TRBJ2-6 -
CASSLRDRAGTEAFF TGTGCCAGCAGCTTACGGGACAGGGCGGGAACTGAAGCTTTCTTT TRBV7-8 TRBD1 TRBJ1-1 -
CASFPTSGGHYEQYF TGTGCCAGCTTTCCGACTAGCGGGGGCCACTACGAGCAGTACTTC TRBV7-9 TRBD2 TRBJ2-7 -
CSAEGPGHHMNTEAFF TGCAGTGCCGAGGGCCCGGGACACCATATGAACACTGAAGCTTTCTTT TRBV20-1 - TRBJ1-1 -
CASSPQGIDYGYTF TGCGCCAGCAGCCCACAGGGAATTGACTATGGCTACACCTTC TRBV5-1 - TRBJ1-2 -
CASSISSGAGEQYF TGTGCCAGTAGTATAAGTTCGGGGGCTGGGGAGCAGTACTTC TRBV19 - TRBJ2-7 -
CASTLMGRGTEAFF TGTGCCAGCACCCTGATGGGCAGGGGCACTGAAGCTTTCTTT TRBV28 - TRBJ1-1 few
CSATKTGLGDEQYF TGCAGTGCTACAAAGACGGGTCTAGGGGACGAGCAGTACTTC TRBV20-1 - TRBJ2-7 -
CASMLQGTGELFF TGTGCCAGCATGTTGCAGGGAACCGGGGAGCTGTTTTTT TRBV12-3/TRBV12-4 - TRBJ2-2 many
CAWSYSNTEAFF TGTGCCTGGAGTTATAGTAACACTGAAGCTTTCTTT TRBV30 - TRBJ1-1 -
CASSQPGHTVGELFF TGCGCCAGCAGTCAACCGGGACACACCGTCGGGGAGCTGTTTTTT TRBV23-1 - TRBJ2-2 few
CASSWGGGNTGELFF TGTGCCAGCAGCTGGGGCGGCGGTAACACCGGGGAGCTGTTTTTT TRBV5-6 - TRBJ2-2 -
CASSLAPSGRADTQYF TGTGCCAGCAGCCTTGCCCCTAGCGGGAGGGCAGATACGCAGTATTTT TRBV7-2 TRBD2 TRBJ2-3 -
CASSPRQRTDRETQYF TGTGCCAGCTCACCACGTCAGAGGACGGATCGAGAGACCCAGTACTTC TRBV18 - TRBJ2-5 many
CSASPPSGQGNSYNEQFF TGCAGTGCTTCCCCACCCTCGGGACAGGGAAACTCCTACAATGAGCAGTTCTTC TRBV20-1 TRBD1 TRBJ2-1 many
CASSFSGAGELFF TGTGCCAGCAGTTTTTCGGGGGCCGGGGAGCTGTTTTTT TRBV12-3/TRBV12-4 - TRBJ2-2 many
CASSYSRTYEQYF TGTGCCAGCAGTTACTCCCGGACTTACGAGCAGTACTTC TRBV6-2/TRBV6-3 - TRBJ2-7 few
CASSSPPGQRPYEQYF TGTGCCAGCAGCTCACCGCCGGGACAGCGACCCTACGAGCAGTACTTC TRBV7-8 TRBD1 TRBJ2-7 -
CASSPFGRAREYGYTF TGTGCCAGCAGCCCTTTCGGACGGGCAAGGGAGTATGGCTACACCTTC TRBV3-1 - TRBJ1-2 many
CASSSPRRTFYEQYF TGTGCCAGCAGCTCACCTCGCAGGACCTTCTACGAGCAGTACTTC TRBV11-2 - TRBJ2-7 many
CASSYDSNNSPLHF TGCGCCAGCAGTTACGACAGTAATAATTCACCCCTCCACTTT TRBV5-1 - TRBJ1-6 many
CASSLGSVGLTDTQYF TGCGCCAGCAGCTTGGGGTCAGTGGGCCTAACAGATACGCAGTATTTT TRBV5-1 - TRBJ2-3 few